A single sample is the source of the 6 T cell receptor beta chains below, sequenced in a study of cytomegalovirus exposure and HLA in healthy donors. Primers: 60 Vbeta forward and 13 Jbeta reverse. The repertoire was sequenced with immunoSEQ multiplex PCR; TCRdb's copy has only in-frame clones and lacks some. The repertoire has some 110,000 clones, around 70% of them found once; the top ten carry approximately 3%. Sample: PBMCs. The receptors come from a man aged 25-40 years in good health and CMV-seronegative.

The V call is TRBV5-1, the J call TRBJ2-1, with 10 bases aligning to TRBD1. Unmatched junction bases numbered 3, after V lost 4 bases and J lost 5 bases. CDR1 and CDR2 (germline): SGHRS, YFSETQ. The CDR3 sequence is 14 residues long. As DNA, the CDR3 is TGCGCCAGCAGCGGGGGGACAGGGGACAATGAGCAGTTCTTC. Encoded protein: CASSGGTGDNEQFF.

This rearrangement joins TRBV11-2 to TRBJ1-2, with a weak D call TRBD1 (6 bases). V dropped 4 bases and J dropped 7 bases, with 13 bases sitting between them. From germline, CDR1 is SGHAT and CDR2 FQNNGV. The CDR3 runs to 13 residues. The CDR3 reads CASSSRQAGGYTF. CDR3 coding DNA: TGTGCCAGCAGCTCTAGACAGGCTGGTGGCTACACCTTC.

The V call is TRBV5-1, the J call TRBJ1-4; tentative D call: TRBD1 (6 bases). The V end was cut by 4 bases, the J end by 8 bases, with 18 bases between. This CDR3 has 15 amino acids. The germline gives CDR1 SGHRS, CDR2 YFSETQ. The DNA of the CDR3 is TGCGCCAGCAGCGGCTCAGGGGCGGCGAGGGAAAAACTGTTTTTT. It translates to CASSGSGAAREKLFF. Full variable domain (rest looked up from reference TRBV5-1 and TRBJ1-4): KAGVTQTPRYLIKTRGQQVTLSCSPISGHRSVSWYQQTPGQGLQFLFEYFSETQRNKGNFPGRFSGRQFSNSRSEMNVSTLELGDSALYLCASSGSGAAREKLFFGSGTQLSVL.

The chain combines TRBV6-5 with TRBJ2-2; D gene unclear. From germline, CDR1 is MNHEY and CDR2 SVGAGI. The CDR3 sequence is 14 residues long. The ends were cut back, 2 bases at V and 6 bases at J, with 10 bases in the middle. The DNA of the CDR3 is TGTGCCAGCAGTTACGAGGCCCCGGCCGGGGAGCTGTTTTTT. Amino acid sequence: CASSYEAPAGELFF.

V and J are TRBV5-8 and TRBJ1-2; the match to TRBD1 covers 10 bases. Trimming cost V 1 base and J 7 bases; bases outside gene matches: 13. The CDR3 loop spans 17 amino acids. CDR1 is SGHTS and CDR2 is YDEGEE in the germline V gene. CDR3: CASSLHLRQGAVGGYTF. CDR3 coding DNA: TGTGCCAGCAGCTTGCACCTCAGACAGGGGGCCGTAGGTGGCTACACCTTC.

CDR3 residues: CATSRDSVLAGKQDTEAFF. CDR3 nucleotides: TGTGCCACCAGCAGAGATTCGGTCCTCGCAGGAAAACAAGACACTGAAGCTTTCTTT. V usage is TRBV15 and J usage is TRBJ1-1; no firm D call. Per the germline V gene, CDR1 is LNHNV and CDR2 is YYDKDF (reference sequence). V was cut by 0 bases and J by 3 bases, with 23 bases left in between. This CDR3 comprises 19 residues.